Below are 24 T cell receptor beta chains sequenced from a single sample in a study of blood T cell repertoires in COVID-19. The data were produced by immunoSEQ multiplex PCR, yet TCRdb's version contains in-frame clones alone and is incomplete. There are around 100,000 clones in the sample; 70% to 85% occur only once, and approximately 25% lies in the top ten. Sequenced sample: peripheral blood. These receptors were obtained from a human donor in a cohort sampled during active COVID-19.

The V and J genes are TRBV18 and TRBJ2-5, with 15 bases matching TRBD2. The CDR3 sequence is 16 residues long. V trimming: 3 bases; J trimming: 5 bases; junction bases outside the gene matches: 4. Germline V CDR1 and CDR2: KGHSH, LQKENI. The CDR3 spells CASSPPGLAGGETQYF. In DNA form, the CDR3 reads TGTGCCAGCTCACCCCCCGGACTAGCGGGAGGGGAGACCCAGTACTTC.

The genes are TRBV15 and TRBJ1-4, with 8 bases identical to TRBD1. The CDR3 runs to 15 residues. Per the germline V gene, CDR1 is LNHNV and CDR2 is YYDKDF (reference sequence). Trimming took 2 bases from V and 3 from J; bases not matched to a gene: 2. The CDR3 reads CATSRQGASNEKLFF. The CDR3 DNA is TGTGCCACCAGCAGACAGGGGGCCTCTAATGAAAAACTGTTTTTT. The whole variable domain, filled in from reference TRBV15 and TRBJ1-4, reads DAMVIQNPRYQVTQFGKPVTLSCSQTLNHNVMYWYQQKSSQAPKLLFHYYDKDFNNEADTPDNFQSRRPNTSFCFLDIRSPGLGDTAMYLCATSRQGASNEKLFFGSGTQLSVL.

V gene TRBV7-8 combines with J gene TRBJ2-2, with 9 positions matching TRBD2. The CDR3 is 15 amino acids. The J segment lost 9 bases and the V segment lost 1 base, leaving 6 bases of the junction unmatched. CDR1 and CDR2 (germline): SGHVS, FQNEAQ. The CDR3 DNA is TGTGCCAGCAGCTTAGTCGGCGGGGGGGCCAGGGAGCTGTTTTTT. Amino acid sequence: CASSLVGGGARELFF.

The J gene is TRBJ2-5, the V gene TRBV14, with 10 bases matching TRBD2. This CDR3 spans 20 amino acids. Germline V gives CDR1 SGHDN, CDR2 FVKESK. The ends lost 0 bases at V and 5 bases at J; junction bases unmatched: 18. The CDR3 bases are TGTGCCAGCAGCCAAGATTCAAGAGCGGGAGGGCTGTTTTCAAGGGAGACCCAGTACTTC. Amino acids: CASSQDSRAGGLFSRETQYF.

The genes are TRBV9 and TRBJ2-1; unclear D gene. This CDR3 is built from 13 residues. Deletions cut 4 bases from V and 4 bases from J, with 9 bases between. Germline CDR1 SGDLS, CDR2 YYNGEE. Written as DNA, the CDR3 is TGTGCCAGCAGCCCGAGCCATTACAATGAGCAGTTCTTC. The encoded protein is CASSPSHYNEQFF. Together with reference TRBV9 and TRBJ2-1, the CDR3 gives the full variable domain: DSGVTQTPKHLITATGQRVTLRCSPRSGDLSVYWYQQSLDQGLQFLIQYYNGEERAKGNILERFSAQQFPDLHSELNLSSLELGDSALYFCASSPSHYNEQFFGPGTRLTVL.

The rearrangement joins TRBV3-1 (or the pseudogene TRBV3-2) to TRBJ2-7; 7 nucleotides agree with TRBD2. Germline V gene data show CDR1 as LGHDT and CDR2 as YNNKEL (reference sequence). The CDR3 covers 13 residues. V shed 1 base, J shed 6 bases, and the junction held 3 bases outside the gene matches. The CDR3: CASSQGTGGEQYF. The CDR3 nucleotides are TGTGCCAGCAGCCAAGGTACGGGAGGCGAGCAGTACTTC.

The V gene is TRBV11-2, the J gene TRBJ2-1; 8 nucleotides match TRBD2. V gave up 3 bases and J gave up 7 bases; unmatched junction bases: 14. This CDR3 comprises 17 residues. Germline loops: CDR1 SGHAT, CDR2 FQNNGV. CDR3 nucleotide sequence: TGTGCCAGCAGCTTTCGGGGGGCATCGGGAGGGCGAAATGAGCAGTTCTTC. This translates into CASSFRGASGGRNEQFF.

V gene TRBV2 combines with J gene TRBJ1-4; possibly TRBD1 for D (5 bases). Trimming left V 7 bases short and J 8 bases short, with 17 bases between. Per the germline V gene, CDR1 is SNHLY and CDR2 is FYNNEI. The CDR3 extends over 14 amino acids. CDR3 DNA: TGTGCCAGCATCCCAGGGCGAGTTGGGGAAAAACTGTTTTTT. It specifies CASIPGRVGEKLFF.

This clone was counted a few times. The chain is built from TRBV5-4 and TRBJ1-1, with D possibly being TRBD1 (5 bases). Trimming removed 5 bases from V and 1 base from J, with 12 bases in between. CDR3 length: 14 residues. Germline loops: CDR1 SGHNT, CDR2 YYREEE (reference sequence). The CDR3, as DNA: TGTGCCAGCAGGAAGCCGGGGGAGAACACTGAAGCTTTCTTT. Amino acids: CASRKPGENTEAFF.

This rearrangement joins TRBV19 to TRBJ2-7, with 8 bases lining up with TRBD1. V shed 8 bases and J 0 bases; nucleotides not matched to a gene: 9. The length of the CDR3 is 15 residues. The germline CDR1 and CDR2 sequences are LNHDA and SQIVND (reference sequence). As DNA, the CDR3 is TGTGCCAGTGGGCTACAGGGGGGCGTCTCCTACGAGCAGTACTTC. Residues: CASGLQGGVSYEQYF.

The J gene is TRBJ1-4, the V gene TRBV18; tentative D call: TRBD1 (6 bases). The CDR3 spans 18 residues. Trimming stripped 4 bases from V and 0 bases from J, with 18 bases between. Germline loops: CDR1 KGHSH, CDR2 LQKENI. CDR3 sequence reads: CASSRDRLGSATNEKLFF. The CDR3 DNA reads as TGTGCCAGCTCACGAGACAGGTTGGGCAGTGCAACTAATGAAAAACTGTTTTTT.

The chain links TRBV4-1 to TRBJ2-5, with 11 nucleotides matching TRBD1. Germline CDR1 is MGHRA and CDR2 is YSYEKL. This CDR3 comprises 19 residues. V lost 4 bases to trimming and J lost 2 bases; unmatched junction nucleotides: 15. CDR3 bases: TGCGCCAGCAGCCGAGTAGGACAGGGGGCGACTTCGAATCAAGAGACCCAGTACTTC. It translates to CASSRVGQGATSNQETQYF.

The gene calls are TRBV13 and TRBJ1-2; 8 bases fit TRBD1. The germline CDR1 and CDR2 sequences are PRHDT and FYEKMQ (reference sequence). J lost 1 base, V lost 6 bases, and 7 bases had no gene match. This CDR3 has 15 residues. The CDR3 loop is CASRPRQGFNYGYTF. CDR3 sequence (DNA): TGTGCCAGCAGACCGAGACAGGGGTTTAACTATGGCTACACCTTC.

This chain connects TRBV5-1 to TRBJ2-1, with 7 bases fitting TRBD2. Looked up from germline, CDR1 is SGHRS and CDR2 is YFSETQ. V trimming: 4 bases; J trimming: 3 bases; junction bases outside the gene matches: 10. This CDR3 comprises 16 residues. CDR3 region: CASSPGASGYYNEQFF. CDR3 sequence (DNA): TGCGCCAGCAGCCCGGGAGCTAGCGGTTACTACAATGAGCAGTTCTTC.

In this sample, this clone turned up once. The gene calls are TRBV19 and TRBJ2-5; TRBD2 might be the D (6 bases). V lost 8 bases and J 2 bases, leaving 15 bases between the germline ends. This CDR3 has 14 residues. The V gene's germline CDR1 is LNHDA and CDR2 SQIVND (reference sequence). The CDR3 DNA is TGTGCCAGTGCAGCGGGTCGGCTACAAGAGACCCAGTACTTC. Translation: CASAAGRLQETQYF.

The rearrangement links TRBV28 to TRBJ1-2, with D unresolved. Trimming left V 5 bases short and J 5 bases short, with 9 bases between. The CDR3 length is 12 residues. The V gene's germline CDR1 is MDHEN and CDR2 SYDVKM. The CDR3 coding sequence is TGTGCCAGCAGTGTCGACTGGTATGGCTACACCTTC. It yields the protein CASSVDWYGYTF.

The count of this clone is one. V and J are TRBV19 and TRBJ2-7, with 7 positions matching TRBD2. The V and J ends lost 6 bases and 5 bases, in that order; junction bases with no gene match: 1. This CDR3 is built from 11 residues. Germline lookup yields CDR1 LNHDA and CDR2 SQIVND (reference sequence). The DNA of the CDR3 is TGTGCCAGTAGGGGGGGGGACGAGCAGTACTTC. Residues: CASRGGDEQYF.

The genes are TRBV18 and TRBJ1-1, with D possibly TRBD1 on 5 matching bases. Germline CDR1 reads KGHSH; CDR2 reads LQKENI. The CDR3 spans 16 residues. V dropped 3 bases and J dropped 1 base, with 15 bases sitting between them. CDR3 amino acids: CASSPPPGLPNTEAFF. The CDR3 coding sequence is TGTGCCAGCTCACCCCCCCCGGGACTCCCGAACACTGAAGCTTTCTTT.

This clone was counted a single time. This chain uses TRBV18 with TRBJ1-1; 9 bases line up with TRBD1. V was pared by 0 bases and J by 4 bases, with 0 bases of the junction left unmatched. The germline gives CDR1 KGHSH, CDR2 LQKENI. This CDR3 region has 14 residues. The CDR3: CASSPPQGATEAFF. CDR3 coding DNA: TGTGCCAGCTCACCACCACAGGGGGCCACTGAAGCTTTCTTT.

The chain carries TRBV21-1 and TRBJ2-3; the table's TRBD2 call for D was not verified on the DNA. TRBV21-1 is marked as a pseudogene. This CDR3 contains 17 residues. CDR3 DNA sequence: TGTGCCAGCAGTAATCTCCCCGGACTCCTAGGCAGAGGTACGCAGTATTTT. Translated: CASSNLPGLLGRGTQYF.

The rearrangement uses TRBV28 and TRBJ1-6; 8 positions match TRBD1. The CDR3 sequence is 15 residues long. Germline V gene data show CDR1 as MDHEN and CDR2 as SYDVKM. The V segment lost 6 bases and the J segment 7 bases; nucleotides outside the gene matches: 8. The CDR3 protein is CASRWDRLNNSPLHF. CDR3 DNA: TGTGCCAGCAGATGGGACAGGCTAAACAATTCACCCCTCCACTTT.

This clone has only one observation. This chain links TRBV10-3 with TRBJ1-1; D is ambiguous. Germline CDR1 is ENHRY and CDR2 is SYGVKD. V gave up 2 bases and J gave up 6 bases, with 7 bases separating them. CDR3 size: 12 residues. In DNA form, the CDR3 reads TGTGCCATCAGTGAGCGTTCTCCTGAAGCTTTCTTT. Translated: CAISERSPEAFF.

CDR3 amino acids: CASSQGQARGNTIYF. In DNA, the CDR3 is TGTGCCAGCAGCCAGGGACAGGCGCGAGGAAACACCATATATTTT. The rearrangement uses TRBV6-5 and TRBJ1-3, with 8 positions matching TRBD1. Germline V gene lookup returns CDR1 MNHEY and CDR2 SVGAGI. CDR3 size: 15 residues. V dropped 6 bases and J dropped 4; count of bases not matched to a gene: 8.

The chain links TRBV29-1 to TRBJ1-2, with TRBD1 as a possible D gene (6 bases). Deletions cut 7 bases from V and 0 bases from J, with 18 bases between. Germline assignment: CDR1 SQVTM and CDR2 ANQGSEA. The CDR3 totals 15 residues. CDR3 coding DNA: TGCAGCGCTTATTCACAGGGAACCGCTAACTATGGCTACACCTTC. Amino acids: CSAYSQGTANYGYTF.